This T cell receptor beta chain emerged from a study of cytomegalovirus exposure and HLA in healthy donors. Study conclusions and caveats: The study put under 200 TCR beta chains on its list as cytomegalovirus-associated. A prior analysis recorded that most TCR beta V segments were productive about 90% or about 30% of the time.

Germline assignment: CDR1 LGHNT and CDR2 FRNRAP. The CDR3 consists of 17 residues. V lost 1 base and J lost 5; bases outside the gene matches: 10. On this clone itself: The antigen remains undetermined.

Primers included in the PCR were 60 Vbeta and 13 Jbeta primers. Method: immunoSEQ multiplex PCR; TCRdb's copy keeps in-frame clones and lacks some. The table records about 150,000 clones, around 73% of them present only once. The chain recombines TRBV12-5 with TRBJ2-5, with TRBD1 matching 10 bases. The sample taken for sequencing was PBMCs. The TCR originated in a woman between 18 and 29 years old in good health and CMV-seropositive. CDR3 loop: CASGLDFRDRGVETQYF. DNA of the CDR3: TGTGCTAGTGGTTTGGACTTCCGGGACAGGGGTGTGGAGACCCAGTACTTC.